The rows below give T cell receptor beta chains drawn from one sample of a study of CD8+ T cells in alopecia areata. This table comes from immunoSEQ multiplex PCR, and its TCRdb copy is limited to in-frame clones, with some not included. The sample has 150,000 to 200,000 clones; about three fifths are singletons. Here the sequenced sample was CD4+ T cells sorted from blood, taken at week 4, from a patient treated with tofacitinib. The receptors were gathered from a human donor with alopecia areata. Each CDR3 is given with its conserved first and last residue.

J gene: TRBJ1-2
V gene: TRBV7-2
CDR3 protein: CASSLSSRTGGPGYTF

J gene: TRBJ1-1
V gene: TRBV7-2
CDR3 protein: CASSRRQGLRAFF

J gene: TRBJ2-6
V gene: TRBV29-1
CDR3 protein: CSAATSGANVLTF

J gene: TRBJ2-7
V gene: TRBV30
CDR3 protein: CAWSREGEQYF

J gene: TRBJ2-1
V gene: TRBV7-2
CDR3 protein: CASSTGQGAHEQFF

J gene: TRBJ1-6
V gene: TRBV9
CDR3 protein: CASSGPGQGASSPLHF

J gene: TRBJ1-5
V gene: TRBV13
CDR3 protein: CASSKQGSDQPQHF

J gene: TRBJ1-2
V gene: TRBV25-1
CDR3 protein: CASSEWTGGADGYTF

J gene: TRBJ2-1
V gene: TRBV5-1
CDR3 protein: CASSRNDEQFF

J gene: TRBJ2-3
V gene: TRBV29-1
CDR3 protein: CSVDGTGWDTQYF

J gene: TRBJ1-2
V gene: TRBV5-4
CDR3 protein: CASSSYRVLGYTF